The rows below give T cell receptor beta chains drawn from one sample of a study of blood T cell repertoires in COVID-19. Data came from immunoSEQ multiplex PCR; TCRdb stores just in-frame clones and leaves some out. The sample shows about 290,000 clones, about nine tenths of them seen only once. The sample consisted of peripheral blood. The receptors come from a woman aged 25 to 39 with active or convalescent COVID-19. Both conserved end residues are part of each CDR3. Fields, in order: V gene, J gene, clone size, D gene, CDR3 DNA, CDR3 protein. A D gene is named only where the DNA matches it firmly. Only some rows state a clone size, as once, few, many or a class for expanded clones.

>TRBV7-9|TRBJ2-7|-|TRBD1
TGTGCCAGCAGCTTACACAGGACAGGGTTCTACGAGCAGTACTTC
CASSLHRTGFYEQYF
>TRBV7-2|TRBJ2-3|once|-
TGTGCCAGCAGCCCTGGTGAGGTGCGGACAGATACGCAGTATTTT
CASSPGEVRTDTQYF
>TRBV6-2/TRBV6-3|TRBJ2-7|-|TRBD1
TGTGCCAGCAGTGCCAGGGGGCGAGAGCAGTACTTC
CASSARGREQYF
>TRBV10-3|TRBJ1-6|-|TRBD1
TGTGCCATCAGGGACAGGGATGTCTCACCCCTCCACTTT
CAIRDRDVSPLHF
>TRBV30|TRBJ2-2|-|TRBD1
TGTGCCTGGAGTGGGACAGGGGCGAACACCGGGGAGCTGTTTTTT
CAWSGTGANTGELFF
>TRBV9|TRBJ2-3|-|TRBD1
TGTGCCAGCAGCGTATCGACAGGGAACACAGATACGCAGTATTTT
CASSVSTGNTDTQYF
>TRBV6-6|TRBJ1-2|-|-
TGTGCCAGCTTTGCAGGGTGGGGCTATGGCTACACCTTC
CASFAGWGYGYTF
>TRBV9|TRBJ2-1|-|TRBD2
TGTGCCAGCAGCCCTTGGGAGGGCTTGAATGAGCAGTTCTTC
CASSPWEGLNEQFF
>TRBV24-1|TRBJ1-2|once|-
TGTGCCACCAGTGAGGAGGGAAGCAACTATGGCTACACCTTC
CATSEEGSNYGYTF
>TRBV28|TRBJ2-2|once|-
TGTGCCAGCAGTTTAGGCCTGACCGGGGAGCTGTTTTTT
CASSLGLTGELFF
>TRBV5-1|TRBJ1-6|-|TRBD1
TGCGCCAGCAGCTTACAGGGACAGAGTACTCTTAATTCACCCCTCCACTTT
CASSLQGQSTLNSPLHF
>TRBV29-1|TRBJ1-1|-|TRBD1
TGCAGCGCCGGACAGGGATTCTACGCTTTCTTT
CSAGQGFYAFF
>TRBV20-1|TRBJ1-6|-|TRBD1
TGCAGTGCTAGTCCCAACAGGGGAAATTCACCCCTCCACTTT
CSASPNRGNSPLHF
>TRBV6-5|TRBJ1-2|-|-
TGTGCCAGCAGGAAGACAGGAGCTAACTATGGCTACACCTTC
CASRKTGANYGYTF